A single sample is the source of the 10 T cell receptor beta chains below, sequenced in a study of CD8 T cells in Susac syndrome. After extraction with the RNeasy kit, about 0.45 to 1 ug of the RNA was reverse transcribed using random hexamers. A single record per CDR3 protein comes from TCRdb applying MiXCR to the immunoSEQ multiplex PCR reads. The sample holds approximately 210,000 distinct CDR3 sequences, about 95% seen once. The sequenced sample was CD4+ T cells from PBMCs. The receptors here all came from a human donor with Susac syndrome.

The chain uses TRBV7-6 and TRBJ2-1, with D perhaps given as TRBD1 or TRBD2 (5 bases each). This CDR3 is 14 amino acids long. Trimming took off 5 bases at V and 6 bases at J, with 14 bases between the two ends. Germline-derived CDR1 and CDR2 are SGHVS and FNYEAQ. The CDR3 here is CASSQEGTANEQFF. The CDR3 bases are TGTGCCAGCAGCCAGGAAGGGACGGCCAATGAGCAGTTCTTC.

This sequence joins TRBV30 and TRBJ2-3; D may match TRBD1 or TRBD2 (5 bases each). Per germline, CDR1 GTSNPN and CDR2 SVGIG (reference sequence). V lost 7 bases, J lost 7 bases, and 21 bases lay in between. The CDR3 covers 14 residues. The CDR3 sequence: CALMLGRDGNTQYF. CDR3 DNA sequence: TGTGCCTTAATGTTGGGCAGGGACGGAAATACGCAGTATTTT.

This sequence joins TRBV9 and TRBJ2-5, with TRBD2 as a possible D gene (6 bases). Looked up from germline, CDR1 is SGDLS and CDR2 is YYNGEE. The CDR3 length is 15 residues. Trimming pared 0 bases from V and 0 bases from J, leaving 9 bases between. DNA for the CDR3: TGTGCCAGCAGCGTAGAAGCGGGCGACCAAGAGACCCAGTACTTC. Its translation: CASSVEAGDQETQYF.

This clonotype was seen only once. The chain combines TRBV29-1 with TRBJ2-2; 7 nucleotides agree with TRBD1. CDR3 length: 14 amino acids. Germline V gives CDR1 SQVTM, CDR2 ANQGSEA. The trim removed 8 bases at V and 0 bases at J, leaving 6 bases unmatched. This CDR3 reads CSFRTGTNTGELFF. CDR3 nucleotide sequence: TGCAGCTTTAGGACAGGAACGAACACCGGGGAGCTGTTTTTT.

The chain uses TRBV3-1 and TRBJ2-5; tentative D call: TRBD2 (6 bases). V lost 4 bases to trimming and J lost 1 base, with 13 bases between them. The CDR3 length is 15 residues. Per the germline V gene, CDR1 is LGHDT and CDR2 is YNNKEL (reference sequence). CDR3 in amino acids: CASSPPEGSQETQYF. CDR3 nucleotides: TGTGCCAGCAGCCCACCGGAGGGGAGCCAAGAGACCCAGTACTTC.

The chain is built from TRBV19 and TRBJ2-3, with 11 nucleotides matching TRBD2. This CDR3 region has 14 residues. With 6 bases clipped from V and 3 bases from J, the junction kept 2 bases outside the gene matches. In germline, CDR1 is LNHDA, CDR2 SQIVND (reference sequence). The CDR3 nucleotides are TGTGCCAGTAGGACTAGCGGGGAAACAGATACGCAGTATTTT. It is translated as CASRTSGETDTQYF.

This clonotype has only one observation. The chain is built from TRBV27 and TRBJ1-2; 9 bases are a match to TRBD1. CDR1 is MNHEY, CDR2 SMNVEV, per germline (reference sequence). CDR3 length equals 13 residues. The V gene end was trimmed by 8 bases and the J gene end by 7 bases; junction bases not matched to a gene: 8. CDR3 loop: CASARDRVGGYTF. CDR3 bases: TGTGCCAGCGCCCGGGACAGGGTTGGTGGCTACACCTTC.

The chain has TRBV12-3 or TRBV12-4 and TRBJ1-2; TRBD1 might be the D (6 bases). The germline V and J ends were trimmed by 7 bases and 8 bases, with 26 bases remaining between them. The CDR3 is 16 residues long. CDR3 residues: CASTRDPQGRRGGYTF. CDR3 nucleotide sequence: TGTGCCAGCACCCGGGACCCACAGGGCCGCCGGGGGGGCTACACCTTC.

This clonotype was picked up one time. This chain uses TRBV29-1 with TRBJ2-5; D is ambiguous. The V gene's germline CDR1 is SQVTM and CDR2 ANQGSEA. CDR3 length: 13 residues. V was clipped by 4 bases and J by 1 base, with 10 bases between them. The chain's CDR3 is CSVGYPVQETQYF. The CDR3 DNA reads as TGCAGCGTTGGGTACCCGGTCCAAGAGACCCAGTACTTC.

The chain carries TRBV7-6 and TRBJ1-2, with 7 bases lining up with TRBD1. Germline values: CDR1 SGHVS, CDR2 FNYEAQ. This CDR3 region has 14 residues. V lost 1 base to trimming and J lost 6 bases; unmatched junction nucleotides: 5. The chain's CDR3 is CASSLERGLDGYTF. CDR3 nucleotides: TGTGCCAGCAGCTTAGAAAGGGGGCTAGATGGCTACACCTTC.